This record covers a single TCR beta chain. The sample is drawn from a study of shared clonotypes between healthy human individuals. The wider study: A couple of female and a few male donors aged 18 to 49 were enrolled.

Trimming left V 4 bases short and J 0 bases short, with 10 bases between. From germline, CDR1 is SGHAT and CDR2 FQNNGV. CDR3 length: 14 amino acids. Every donor was a Caucasian adult from Nashville, Tennessee. Genomic DNA came from 90 million or so PBMCs in unsorted samples. Original methodology: Junction-only sequences without quality scores were provided by ImmunoSEQ, so filtering was different. Data came from immunoSEQ multiplex PCR; TCRdb stores just in-frame clones and leaves some out. Clonal size and the V and J genes are those of that table, whereas D and trimming came from the DNA. Found here are around 500,000 clones, roughly 85% of them singletons; the top ten hold over 9.5%.

The sequencing sample was made of PBMCs. The chain recombines TRBV11-2 with TRBJ2-7, with D perhaps assigned TRBD1 or TRBD2 (5 bases each). The clonotype originates from a woman aged 40 to 55 in good health. Some clones in this sample may be carry-over from other donors' samples. CDR3 region: CASSSPGSSYEQYF. The CDR3 DNA follows: TGTGCCAGCAGCTCTCCAGGGAGCTCCTACGAGCAGTACTTC.